The present T cell receptor (beta chain) was sequenced within a study of blood T cells in healthy people across ages. Each sample yielded at least 7 million isolated PBMCs. Every sample gave at least 5 micrograms of total RNA when it was extracted. The sample holds many counts of this clonotype. This could be a read error, since a much larger clone is one nucleotide away. Germline CDR1 is MNHEY and CDR2 is SVGAGI. V was pared by 5 bases and J by 5 bases, with 6 bases of the junction left unmatched. The CDR3 totals 14 residues. A sample-barcoded 5' primer and a J-beta primer mix were used in a second PCR of about 7 to 12 cycles. Each CDR3 protein gets one entry after TCRdb re-called the 5' RACE reads with MiXCR. The sample records 550,000 to 800,000 distinct CDR3 sequences, 32% being singletons.

The source material was blood. This sequence joins TRBV6-5 and TRBJ1-2; TRBD1 matches at 9 bases. The TCR was taken from a woman of 80 years or more in good health. CDR3 sequence reads: CASSRQGGIYGYTF. The CDR3 bases are TGTGCCAGCAGTCGACAGGGGGGCATATATGGCTACACCTTC.